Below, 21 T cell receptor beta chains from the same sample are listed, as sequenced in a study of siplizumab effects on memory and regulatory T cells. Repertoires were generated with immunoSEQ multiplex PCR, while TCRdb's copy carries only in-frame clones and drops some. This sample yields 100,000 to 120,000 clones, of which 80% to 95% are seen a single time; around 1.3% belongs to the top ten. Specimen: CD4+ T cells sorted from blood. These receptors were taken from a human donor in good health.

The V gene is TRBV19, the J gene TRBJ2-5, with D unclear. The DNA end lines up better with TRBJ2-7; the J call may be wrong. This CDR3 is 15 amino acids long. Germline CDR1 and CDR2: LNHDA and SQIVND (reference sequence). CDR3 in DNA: TGTGCCAGTAGTAGACAAATAACGACAAGCTACGAGCAGTACTTC. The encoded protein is CASSRQITTSYEQYF.

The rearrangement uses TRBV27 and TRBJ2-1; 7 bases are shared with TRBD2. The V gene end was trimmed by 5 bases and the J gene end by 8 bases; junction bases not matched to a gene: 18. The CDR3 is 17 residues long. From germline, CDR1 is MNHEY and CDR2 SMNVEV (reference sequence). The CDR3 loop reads CASSLQGRANGRDEQFF. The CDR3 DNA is TGTGCCAGCAGTCTCCAAGGGAGGGCCAATGGTAGGGATGAGCAGTTCTTC.

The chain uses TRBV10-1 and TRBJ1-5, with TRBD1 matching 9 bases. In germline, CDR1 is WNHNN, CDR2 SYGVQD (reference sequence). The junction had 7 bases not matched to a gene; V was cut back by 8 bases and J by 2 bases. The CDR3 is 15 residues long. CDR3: CASALGQGGNQPQHF. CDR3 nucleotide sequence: TGCGCCAGCGCACTGGGACAGGGCGGCAATCAGCCCCAGCATTTT.

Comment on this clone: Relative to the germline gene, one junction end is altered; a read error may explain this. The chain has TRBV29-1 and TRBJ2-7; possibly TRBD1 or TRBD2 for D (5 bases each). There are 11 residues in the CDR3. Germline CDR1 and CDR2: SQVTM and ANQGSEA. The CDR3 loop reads CSVGEGPKRSF. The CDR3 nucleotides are TGCAGCGTTGGCGAGGGGCCCAAGAGAAGCTTC.

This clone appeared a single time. The CDR3 is CASMTGKYEQYF. The CDR3 DNA follows: TGCGCCAGTATGACTGGCAAGTACGAGCAGTACTTC. The V gene is TRBV10-2, the J gene TRBJ2-7; D unresolved. The CDR3 totals 12 residues. V shed 9 bases and J shed 4 bases, with 13 bases lying between them. Per the germline V gene, CDR1 is WSHSY and CDR2 is SAAADI.

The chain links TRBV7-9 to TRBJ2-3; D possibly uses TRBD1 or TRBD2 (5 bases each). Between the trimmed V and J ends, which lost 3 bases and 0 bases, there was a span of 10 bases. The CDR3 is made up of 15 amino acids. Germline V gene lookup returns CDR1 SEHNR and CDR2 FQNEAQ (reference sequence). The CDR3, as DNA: TGTGCCAGCAGCTTTTCGGGACGGAGCACAGATACGCAGTATTTT. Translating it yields CASSFSGRSTDTQYF.

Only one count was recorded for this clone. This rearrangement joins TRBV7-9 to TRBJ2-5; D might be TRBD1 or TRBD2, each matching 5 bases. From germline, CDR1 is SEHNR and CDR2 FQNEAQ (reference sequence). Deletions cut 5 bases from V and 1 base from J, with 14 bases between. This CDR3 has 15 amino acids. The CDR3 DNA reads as TGTGCCAGCAGCCTTCCCCAGGGACGCCAAGAGACCCAGTACTTC. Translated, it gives CASSLPQGRQETQYF. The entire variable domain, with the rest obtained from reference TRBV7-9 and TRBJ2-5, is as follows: DTGVSQNPRHKITKRGQNVTFRCDPISEHNRLYWYRQTLGQGPEFLTYFQNEAQLEKSRLLSDRFSAERPKGSFSTLEIQRTEQGDSAMYLCASSLPQGRQETQYFGPGTRLLVL.

This CDR3 is CASSPGGLLGYTF. CDR3 sequence (DNA): TGTGCCAGCTCACCGGGGGGGTTGCTCGGCTACACCTTC. This chain joins TRBV18 and TRBJ1-2, with D possibly TRBD1 on 5 matching bases. CDR1 is KGHSH and CDR2 is LQKENI in the germline V gene. Deletions cut 3 bases from V and 8 bases from J, with 13 bases between. The CDR3 runs 13 residues.

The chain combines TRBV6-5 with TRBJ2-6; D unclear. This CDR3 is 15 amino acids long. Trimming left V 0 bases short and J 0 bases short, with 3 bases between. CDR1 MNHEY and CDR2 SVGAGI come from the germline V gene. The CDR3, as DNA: TGTGCCAGCAGTTACTCTACCTCTGGGGCCAACGTCCTGACTTTC. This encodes CASSYSTSGANVLTF.

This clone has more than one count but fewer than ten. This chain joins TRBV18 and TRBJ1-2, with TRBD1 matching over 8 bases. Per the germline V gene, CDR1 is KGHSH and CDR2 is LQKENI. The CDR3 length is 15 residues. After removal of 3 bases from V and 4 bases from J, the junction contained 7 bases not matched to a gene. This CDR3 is CASSPGLDRAYGYTF. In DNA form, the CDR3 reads TGTGCCAGCTCACCGGGCCTGGACAGGGCCTATGGCTACACCTTC. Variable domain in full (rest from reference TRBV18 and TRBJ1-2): NAGVMQNPRHLVRRRGQEARLRCSPMKGHSHVYWYRQLPEEGLKFMVYLQKENIIDESGMPKERFSAEFPKEGPSILRIQQVVRGDSAAYFCASSPGLDRAYGYTFGSGTRLTVV.

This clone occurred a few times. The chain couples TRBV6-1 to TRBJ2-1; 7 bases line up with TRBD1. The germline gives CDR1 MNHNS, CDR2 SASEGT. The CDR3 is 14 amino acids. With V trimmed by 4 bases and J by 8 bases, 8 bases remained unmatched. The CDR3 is CASSVTGEIHEQFF. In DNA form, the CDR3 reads TGTGCCAGCAGTGTAACAGGGGAGATCCATGAGCAGTTCTTC.

This CDR3 reads CASSDSARSTREAFF. CDR3 DNA sequence: TGTGCCAGCAGTGACTCTGCAAGATCGACTAGGGAAGCTTTCTTT. This sequence joins TRBV6-4 and TRBJ1-1; D gene unclear. Germline-derived CDR1 and CDR2 are MRHNA and SNTAGT. The germline V and J ends were trimmed by 0 bases and 8 bases, with 16 bases remaining between them. The CDR3 covers 15 residues.

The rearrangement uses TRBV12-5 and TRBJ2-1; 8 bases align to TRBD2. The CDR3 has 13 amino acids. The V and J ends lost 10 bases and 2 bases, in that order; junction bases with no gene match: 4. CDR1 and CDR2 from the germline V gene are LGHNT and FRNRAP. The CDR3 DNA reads TGTGCTACTCGAGCGGGAGCCTACAATGAGCAGTTCTTC. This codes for CATRAGAYNEQFF.

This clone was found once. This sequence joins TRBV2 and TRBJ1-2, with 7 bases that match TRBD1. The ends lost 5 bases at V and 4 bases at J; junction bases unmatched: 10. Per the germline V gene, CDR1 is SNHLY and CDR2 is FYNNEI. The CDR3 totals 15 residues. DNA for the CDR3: TGTGCCAGCAGTCTTCCGGGACAGATTTCCTATGGCTACACCTTC. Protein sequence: CASSLPGQISYGYTF.

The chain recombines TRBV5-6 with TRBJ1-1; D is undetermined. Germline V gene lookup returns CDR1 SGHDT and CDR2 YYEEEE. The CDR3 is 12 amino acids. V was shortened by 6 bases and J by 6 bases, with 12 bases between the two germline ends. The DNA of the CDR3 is TGTGCCAGCACCCTCACGGAGTCTGAAGCTTTCTTT. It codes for CASTLTESEAFF. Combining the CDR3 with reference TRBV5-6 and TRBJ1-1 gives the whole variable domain DAGVTQSPTHLIKTRGQQVTLRCSPKSGHDTVSWYQQALGQGPQFIFQYYEEEERQRGNFPDRFSGHQFPNYSSELNVNALLLGDSALYLCASTLTESEAFFGQGTRLTVV.

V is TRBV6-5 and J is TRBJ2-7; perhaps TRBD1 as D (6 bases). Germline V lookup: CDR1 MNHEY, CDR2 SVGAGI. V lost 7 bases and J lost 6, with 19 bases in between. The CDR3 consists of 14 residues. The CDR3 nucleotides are TGTGCCAGCACCCCCACAGGGTATATCGGCGAGCAGTACTTC. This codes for CASTPTGYIGEQYF.

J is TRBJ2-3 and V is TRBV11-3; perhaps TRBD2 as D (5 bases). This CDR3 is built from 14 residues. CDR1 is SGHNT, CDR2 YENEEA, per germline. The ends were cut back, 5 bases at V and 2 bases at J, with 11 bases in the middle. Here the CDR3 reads CASSKGGATDTQYF. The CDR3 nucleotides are TGTGCCAGCAGCAAAGGAGGAGCCACAGATACGCAGTATTTT.

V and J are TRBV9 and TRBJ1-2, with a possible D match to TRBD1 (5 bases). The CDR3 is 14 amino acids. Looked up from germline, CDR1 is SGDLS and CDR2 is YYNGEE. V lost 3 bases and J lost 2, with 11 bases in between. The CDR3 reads CASSGRGRNYGYTF. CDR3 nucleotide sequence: TGTGCCAGCAGCGGCCGGGGCAGGAACTATGGCTACACCTTC.

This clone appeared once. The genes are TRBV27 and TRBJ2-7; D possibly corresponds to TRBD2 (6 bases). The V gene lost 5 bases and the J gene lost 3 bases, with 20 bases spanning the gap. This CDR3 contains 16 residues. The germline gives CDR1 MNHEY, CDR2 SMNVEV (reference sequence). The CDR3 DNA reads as TGTGCCAGCAGTCGGGGGACCGGGACTTTAGACTACGAGCAGTACTTC. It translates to CASSRGTGTLDYEQYF.

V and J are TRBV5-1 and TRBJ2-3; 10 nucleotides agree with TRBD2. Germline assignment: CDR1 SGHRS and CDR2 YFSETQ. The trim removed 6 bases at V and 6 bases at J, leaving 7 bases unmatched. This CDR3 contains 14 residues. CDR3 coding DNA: TGCGCCAGCACCACTAGCGGGATACGTGATACGCAGTATTTT. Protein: CASTTSGIRDTQYF.

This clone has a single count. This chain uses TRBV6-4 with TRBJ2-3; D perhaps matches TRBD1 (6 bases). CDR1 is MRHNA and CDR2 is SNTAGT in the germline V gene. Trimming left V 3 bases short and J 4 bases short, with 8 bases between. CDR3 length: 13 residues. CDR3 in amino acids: CASSDDRSDTQYF. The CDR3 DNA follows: TGTGCCAGCAGTGATGACAGGTCAGATACGCAGTATTTT.